A selection of T cell receptor beta chains follows, all from one sample in a study of glioma-infiltrating T cells after dendritic cell vaccination. Assay used: immunoSEQ multiplex PCR; TCRdb lists only in-frame clones, some missing. The sample consists of approximately 93,000 clones, 85% of them appearing once. The source was blood, collected after dendritic cell vaccination. Source of these receptors: a human donor with glioblastoma. Each CDR3 is given with its conserved first and last residue. A D gene is named only where the DNA matches it firmly. The size entry is marked missing in some rows and otherwise reads once, few, many or a size class.

CASSVWTDGEQYF,TGTGCCAGCAGTGTCTGGACAGACGGCGAGCAGTACTTC,TRBJ2-7,.,TRBV2,.
CATSRATRDRETQYF,TGTGCCACCAGCAGAGCAACCCGGGACAGAGAGACCCAGTACTTC,TRBJ2-5,TRBD1,TRBV15,.
CASSLVGGTGDEQYF,TGTGCCAGCAGCTTAGTTGGTGGGACAGGCGACGAGCAGTACTTC,TRBJ2-7,TRBD1,TRBV13,.
CASSYKTGSAYEQYF,TGTGCCAGCAGCTACAAAACGGGATCCGCCTACGAGCAGTACTTC,TRBJ2-7,.,TRBV5-4,.
CASSFSRNTEAFF,TGTGCCAGCAGTTTTAGCCGTAACACTGAAGCTTTCTTT,TRBJ1-1,.,TRBV27,.
CASSPHRDEQYF,TGTGCCAGCAGTCCCCACAGGGACGAGCAGTACTTC,TRBJ2-7,.,TRBV6-6,once
CASSFDRNTEAFF,TGTGCCAGCAGCTTCGACAGGAACACTGAAGCTTTCTTT,TRBJ1-1,.,TRBV13,.
CASSPRRGSYNEQFF,TGTGCCAGCTCACCAAGGAGGGGCTCCTACAATGAGCAGTTCTTC,TRBJ2-1,.,TRBV18,once
CASRISGGHVNEQFF,TGTGCCAGCAGAATTAGCGGGGGTCATGTAAATGAGCAGTTCTTC,TRBJ2-1,TRBD2,TRBV11-2,.
CASSQDGAGSQETQYF,TGCGCCAGCAGCCAAGATGGAGCGGGGTCCCAAGAGACCCAGTACTTC,TRBJ2-5,TRBD2,TRBV4-3,.
CASSGGQDYSPLHF,TGTGCCAGCAGCGGCGGACAGGATTATTCACCCCTCCACTTT,TRBJ1-6,TRBD1,TRBV9,.
CASSRDTSSYEQYF,TGTGCCAGCAGTAGGGACACATCTTCCTACGAGCAGTACTTC,TRBJ2-7,.,TRBV6-5,few
CASSLQAGGEQYF,TGTGCCAGCAGCTTACAGGCGGGGGGCGAGCAGTACTTC,TRBJ2-7,TRBD2,TRBV7-7,.
CASSREGTGSYEQYF,TGTGCCAGCAGCAGAGAGGGGACAGGGTCCTACGAGCAGTACTTC,TRBJ2-7,TRBD1,TRBV7-2,once
CASSKASDYEQYF,TGCGCCAGCAGTAAAGCTAGCGACTACGAGCAGTACTTC,TRBJ2-7,.,TRBV5-1,.
CAIHRLAGYEQYF,TGTGCCATCCACCGACTAGCGGGATACGAGCAGTACTTC,TRBJ2-7,TRBD2,TRBV9,.
CASSRTSGGPTAYEQYF,TGTGCCAGCAGCCGGACTAGCGGGGGCCCGACCGCCTACGAGCAGTACTTC,TRBJ2-7,TRBD2,TRBV5-4,once
CASSTTGGNSPLHF,TGTGCCAGTAGCACCACTGGGGGGAATTCACCCCTCCACTTT,TRBJ1-6,.,TRBV19,.
CATSRDPGGGSNQPQHF,TGTGCCACCAGCAGAGATCCGGGGGGAGGGAGCAATCAGCCCCAGCATTTT,TRBJ1-5,.,TRBV15,once
CASSLAEGTTQYF,TGTGCCAGCAGCTTAGCGGAGGGGACTACGCAGTATTTT,TRBJ2-3,.,TRBV7-2,.
CSAYDSYGYTF,TGCAGTGCTTACGACAGCTATGGCTACACCTTC,TRBJ1-2,.,TRBV20-1,.
CASSISSGRGNEQYF,TGTGCCAGTAGTATTTCTAGCGGGAGAGGGAACGAGCAGTACTTC,TRBJ2-7,TRBD2,TRBV19,.
CASSLVEVRGLDEQYF,TGCGCCAGCAGCCTAGTCGAGGTTCGGGGTCTAGACGAGCAGTACTTC,TRBJ2-7,.,TRBV4-1,.
CASSPMLGDYSNQPQHF,TGTGCCAGCAGCCCTATGCTGGGGGACTATAGCAATCAGCCCCAGCATTTT,TRBJ1-5,.,TRBV7-6,.
CASSLGGAGGYGYTF,TGTGCCAGCAGCTTAGGCGGGGCCGGAGGTTATGGCTACACCTTC,TRBJ1-2,.,TRBV7-9,.
CASSLVSEQFF,TGTGCCAGCAGCTTAGTTAGTGAGCAGTTCTTC,TRBJ2-1,.,TRBV7-2,.
CASRGQGARDEQFF,TGTGCCAGCCGGGGACAGGGGGCTAGGGATGAGCAGTTCTTC,TRBJ2-1,TRBD1,TRBV2,.
CASSLVAEADGELFF,TGTGCCAGCAGCCTAGTAGCGGAGGCGGACGGGGAGCTGTTTTTT,TRBJ2-2,.,TRBV25-1,.
CASSMGRGSRGYTF,TGTGCCAGTAGTATGGGCAGGGGGTCGCGTGGCTACACCTTC,TRBJ1-2,TRBD1,TRBV19,.
CASSQGWEEDTQYF,TGTGCCAGCAGCCAAGGGTGGGAGGAAGATACGCAGTATTTT,TRBJ2-3,.,TRBV7-3,.
CASMGRGVLNYGYTF,TGTGCCAGCATGGGGCGCGGGGTCCTCAACTATGGCTACACCTTC,TRBJ1-2,.,TRBV27,.
CASSQDDSVGFDGYTF,TGTGCCAGCAGCCAAGATGACAGTGTCGGCTTCGATGGCTACACCTTC,TRBJ1-2,.,TRBV16,few